Listed below are T cell receptor beta chains from one sample, sequenced in a study of blood T cell repertoires in COVID-19. TCRdb's table, derived via immunoSEQ multiplex PCR, lists solely in-frame clones and lacks some. Seen here are approximately 200,000 clones, around 89% observed once, and the top ten hold under 2%. Material for sequencing was peripheral blood. These receptors were collected from a man aged 65 to 85 with acute or convalescent COVID-19. Each CDR3 is given with its conserved first and last residue. D genes are given only for firm matches. Where a row states a size, it is once, few, many or the class of an expanded clone; other rows omit it.

V gene	J gene	clone size	D gene	CDR3 protein	CDR3 DNA
TRBV19	TRBJ2-7	.	.	CASSSGYKTGTYEQYF	TGTGCCAGTAGTTCGGGGTATAAGACGGGCACCTACGAGCAGTACTTC
TRBV9	TRBJ1-1	.	.	CASSVAGNTEAFF	TGTGCCAGCAGCGTAGCGGGTAACACTGAAGCTTTCTTT
TRBV6-5	TRBJ1-2	.	.	CASSPSVGGYTF	TGTGCCAGCAGTCCCTCGGTCGGTGGCTACACCTTC
TRBV7-2	TRBJ2-3	few	TRBD1	CASSLAGGDRSTDTQYF	TGTGCCAGCAGCTTAGCGGGTGGGGACAGAAGCACAGATACGCAGTATTTT
TRBV5-5	TRBJ1-1	.	.	CASSFANRVGTEAFF	TGTGCCAGCAGCTTTGCGAACAGGGTGGGCACTGAAGCTTTCTTT
TRBV7-2	TRBJ2-4	.	TRBD2	CASSSKTSGRGNIQYF	TGTGCCAGCAGCTCTAAGACTAGCGGGAGGGGAAACATTCAGTACTTC
TRBV3-1/TRBV3-2	TRBJ1-4	.	.	CASSSQGSTNEKLFF	TGTGCCAGCAGCTCTCAGGGGTCAACTAATGAAAAACTGTTTTTT
TRBV7-3	TRBJ2-7	.	TRBD1	CASRSRDSSTYEQYF	TGTGCCAGCAGAAGCCGGGACAGTAGTACCTACGAGCAGTACTTC
TRBV13	TRBJ2-2	.	.	CASSRNTGELFF	TGTGCCAGCAGCCGTAACACCGGGGAGCTGTTTTTT
TRBV6-1	TRBJ2-2	once	TRBD1	CASSGERGRATGELFF	TGTGCCAGCAGTGGGGAAAGGGGGCGGGCCACCGGGGAGCTGTTTTTT
TRBV20-1	TRBJ2-7	.	TRBD2	CSASPGLADEQYF	TGCAGTGCTAGTCCGGGACTAGCTGACGAGCAGTACTTC
TRBV10-3	TRBJ2-6	.	TRBD1	CAISETRGPGANVLTF	TGTGCCATCAGTGAGACCAGGGGGCCTGGGGCCAACGTCCTGACTTTC
TRBV12-3/TRBV12-4	TRBJ2-2	.	.	CASTQINTGELFF	TGTGCCAGCACCCAAATCAACACCGGGGAGCTGTTTTTT
TRBV5-1	TRBJ2-7	once	TRBD1	CASSLKTGVTYEQYF	TGCGCCAGCAGCTTAAAGACAGGGGTCACCTACGAGCAGTACTTC
TRBV11-2	TRBJ2-2	.	.	CASSLMTANTGELFF	TGTGCCAGCAGCTTAATGACTGCGAACACCGGGGAGCTGTTTTTT
TRBV11-2	TRBJ2-2	.	.	CASSDRFGQNTGELFF	TGTGCCAGCAGCGACAGGTTCGGCCAGAACACCGGGGAGCTGTTTTTT
TRBV19	TRBJ1-5	.	TRBD1	CASIDRGRGNQPQHF	TGTGCCAGTATAGACAGGGGGAGAGGCAATCAGCCCCAGCATTTT
TRBV4-1	TRBJ2-7	.	.	CASSQDLPDGGRCEQYF	TGCGCCAGCAGCCAAGACCTTCCGGATGGGGGCCGGTGCGAGCAGTACTTC
TRBV2	TRBJ1-5	.	.	CASSGGRPRGNQPQHF	TGTGCCAGCAGTGGGGGGCGCCCTCGGGGCAATCAGCCCCAGCATTTT
TRBV9	TRBJ2-2	.	.	CASSLGPGGGTGELFF	TGTGCCAGCAGCCTAGGCCCAGGGGGAGGCACCGGGGAGCTGTTTTTT
TRBV15	TRBJ2-1	.	.	CATSRDRSLEQFF	TGTGCCACCAGCAGAGATCGGAGCCTTGAGCAGTTCTTC
TRBV7-2	TRBJ1-2	.	TRBD1	CASSLLGQGGYGYTF	TGTGCCAGCAGCTTATTAGGACAGGGCGGCTATGGCTACACCTTC
TRBV6-2/TRBV6-3	TRBJ2-7	.	TRBD2	CASSFQTSGRNLQYF	TGTGCCAGCAGTTTCCAGACTAGCGGGAGGAATTTGCAGTACTTC
TRBV7-3	TRBJ2-2	.	TRBD1	CASSFSIGTGRGTGELFF	TGTGCCAGCAGTTTTTCGATTGGGACAGGGAGGGGTACCGGGGAGCTGTTTTTT
TRBV7-2	TRBJ1-3	.	TRBD1	CASSLVGGPGNTIYF	TGTGCCAGCAGCTTAGTAGGGGGCCCTGGAAACACCATATATTTT
TRBV6-6	TRBJ2-7	.	TRBD1	CASSAGTATYEQYF	TGTGCCAGCAGTGCAGGGACAGCCACCTACGAGCAGTACTTC
TRBV10-3	TRBJ2-2	.	.	CAISESKRVDTGELFF	TGTGCCATCAGTGAGTCGAAGCGGGTGGACACCGGGGAGCTGTTTTTT
TRBV28	TRBJ1-5	.	TRBD1	CASSSNSPGGTQPQHF	TGTGCCAGCAGCTCTAATTCCCCAGGGGGCACTCAGCCCCAGCATTTT
TRBV7-9	TRBJ2-1	.	TRBD2	CASSLLPRGSNEQFF	TGTGCCAGCAGCTTACTCCCTCGCGGGAGTAATGAGCAGTTCTTC
TRBV3-1/TRBV3-2	TRBJ1-1	once	.	CASRQLNTEAFF	TGTGCCAGCAGACAGCTGAACACTGAAGCTTTCTTT
TRBV19	TRBJ1-3	.	.	CASAPGAGNTIYF	TGTGCCAGTGCGCCAGGGGCTGGAAACACCATATATTTT
TRBV7-9	TRBJ2-7	.	.	CASRPTGPYEQYF	TGTGCCAGCAGACCGACAGGCCCCTACGAGCAGTACTTC
TRBV6-2/TRBV6-3	TRBJ2-6	.	.	CASTPDSSGANVLTF	TGTGCCAGCACCCCCGACAGCTCTGGGGCCAACGTCCTGACTTTC
TRBV28	TRBJ1-5	.	TRBD1	CASRPPGTGGQPQHF	TGTGCCAGCAGACCCCCCGGGACAGGGGGTCAGCCCCAGCATTTT
TRBV28	TRBJ2-4	.	.	CASSATGRVGNIQYF	TGTGCCAGCAGTGCTACAGGCCGAGTCGGGAACATTCAGTACTTC
TRBV28	TRBJ2-7	.	TRBD1	CASSYRGQSSYEQYF	TGTGCCAGCAGTTACAGGGGGCAAAGCTCCTACGAGCAGTACTTC
TRBV19	TRBJ2-7	.	.	CASRPERLVGEQYF	TGTGCCAGTCGACCGGAAAGACTAGTGGGCGAGCAGTACTTC
TRBV2	TRBJ2-3	.	.	CASRASGTDTQYF	TGTGCCAGCAGGGCTAGCGGCACAGATACGCAGTATTTT
TRBV7-2	TRBJ1-1	.	.	CASSPSGRGDEAFF	TGTGCCAGCAGCCCTTCGGGCAGGGGCGATGAAGCTTTCTTT
TRBV4-2	TRBJ2-5	.	TRBD2	CASSRRGGDSRETQYF	TGTGCCAGCAGCCGACGGGGGGGGGACTCGAGGGAGACCCAGTACTTC
TRBV5-1	TRBJ2-7	.	.	CASSLVGPPYEQYF	TGCGCCAGCAGCTTGGTGGGGCCTCCATACGAGCAGTACTTC
TRBV7-9	TRBJ2-7	.	.	CASSQIKGGLHEQYF	TGTGCCAGCAGCCAAATTAAGGGAGGCCTCCACGAGCAGTACTTC
TRBV6-1	TRBJ1-1	few	.	CASSEGPLGRGAFF	TGTGCCAGCAGTGAAGGTCCCCTTGGAAGGGGGGCTTTCTTT
TRBV12-3/TRBV12-4	TRBJ1-5	.	.	CASSLAGLPQHF	TGTGCCAGCAGTTTGGCGGGTTTGCCCCAGCATTTT
TRBV19	TRBJ2-2	.	.	CASSIRGGGELFF	TGTGCCAGTAGTATAAGGGGCGGCGGGGAGCTGTTTTTT
TRBV7-2	TRBJ2-7	.	.	CASSFHGNTYEQYF	TGTGCCAGCAGCTTCCATGGCAACACGTACGAGCAGTACTTC
TRBV9	TRBJ2-2	.	.	CASSVGIAYANTGELFF	TGTGCCAGCAGCGTAGGAATAGCGTACGCGAACACCGGGGAGCTGTTTTTT
TRBV7-8	TRBJ2-1	.	TRBD2	CASSFWASGDNEQFF	TGTGCCAGCAGCTTTTGGGCTAGCGGAGACAATGAGCAGTTCTTC
TRBV15	TRBJ1-1	.	.	CATSRDLEGVGAFF	TGTGCCACCAGCAGAGATTTGGAAGGAGTTGGTGCTTTCTTT
TRBV27	TRBJ2-7	.	.	CASSLSPRGGDEQYF	TGTGCCAGCAGTTTATCGCCCAGGGGCGGCGACGAGCAGTACTTC
TRBV5-1	TRBJ1-1	.	.	CASSLRGEAFF	TGCGCCAGCAGCTTGAGGGGTGAAGCTTTCTTT
TRBV5-8	TRBJ1-5	.	TRBD1	CASGGAGGQPQHF	TGTGCCAGCGGAGGGGCAGGGGGCCAGCCCCAGCATTTT
TRBV5-4	TRBJ2-1	.	.	CASSLALSPPGNEQFF	TGTGCCAGCAGCTTGGCCTTGTCACCACCGGGCAATGAGCAGTTCTTC
TRBV19	TRBJ2-3	.	TRBD1	CASTPRGRNTQYF	TGTGCCAGTACCCCCAGGGGGCGGAATACGCAGTATTTT
TRBV25-1	TRBJ2-1	.	.	CASSASAGGLSYNEQFF	TGTGCCAGCAGTGCCTCAGCCGGGGGACTCTCCTACAATGAGCAGTTCTTC
TRBV6-5	TRBJ2-7	.	TRBD2	CASRSGTSGSYEQYF	TGTGCCAGCAGGTCCGGGACTAGCGGGAGTTACGAGCAGTACTTC
TRBV29-1	TRBJ2-2	.	.	CSVKPRDTNTGELFF	TGCAGCGTTAAACCCCGGGACACCAACACCGGGGAGCTGTTTTTT
TRBV5-5	TRBJ1-5	.	TRBD1	CASSFQPGQGNQPQHF	TGTGCCAGCAGCTTCCAACCGGGACAGGGCAATCAGCCCCAGCATTTT
TRBV7-9	TRBJ1-3	.	TRBD1	CASRGDSSGNTIYF	TGTGCCTCTAGAGGGGACAGCTCTGGAAACACCATATATTTT